This TCR beta chain derives from a study of blood T cell repertoires in COVID-19 (dated by TCRdb to 2019 to 2021). At the level of the whole study: Collaborator samples came from the United States, Italy and Spain and covered acute and convalescent phases of COVID-19. The material from the prospective study consisted of cDNA or gDNA derived from T cells, B-cell-depleted T cells, or PBMCs. Where available, HLA class I and class II types were taken from metadata supplied by the sample provider and were not determined by assay-based typing. Sample metadata almost always included a de-identified subject ID, COVID-19 status, age in years and sex. Deeply sampled blood TCRbeta repertoires from subjects exposed to, actively infected with, or recovered from COVID-19 were included in the dataset. Samples came from the ongoing ImmuneRACE study (first 160 participants) plus 1,254 subjects from 6 global collaborators. The repertoires were made available in a free public database intended to serve as a resource for research on the immune response to SARS-CoV-2. The paper's findings and limits, for the study overall: The quantity of clinical and demographic metadata differed by source and by participant and was supplied without curation.

Remarks on this clone: The specificity of this receptor is unknown. No much larger clone exists at a distance of one base, and base qualities are not known.

The collaborating institutions used their own protocols to collect whole blood in K2EDTA tubes. For TCRbeta analysis, collaborator samples were shipped as frozen whole blood, as isolated PBMCs, or as DNA extracted from either sample type. TCRbeta CDR3 regions were amplified from genomic DNA using the immunoSEQ Assay, a bias-controlled multiplex PCR. The published analysis was carried out like this. Within the assay, amplification of reference gene primers was used to estimate how many nucleated cells each sample contained. To quantify the absolute abundance of each unique TCRbeta CDR3 rearrangement, sequence reads were collapsed and filtered. For each sample, productive Simpson clonality was calculated as the square root of Simpson's diversity index across productive rearrangements. The table comes from immuneACCESS by way of TCRdb, which keeps in-frame sequences with V and J called. Part of the clones is missing from these tables; in studies checked, under half for an unresolved V gene and the rest for unknown reasons. V and J calls and clone size are those listed in that table; D and trimming were worked out from the DNA. Present in this sample are some 30,000 clones, under 95% of which were seen just once. The ten most abundant clones make up approximately 2.5% of the sample.

The TCR comes from a man aged 50 to 59 with active COVID-19. Sequencing used peripheral blood.

In nucleotide form, the sequence is TGTGCCAGCAGAGGACTAGCGGGCTTCAATGAGCAGTTCTTC. Translated, this is CASRGLAGFNEQFF. This sequence uses TRBV2 and TRBJ2-1; 11 bases in the junction line up with TRBD2. For CDR1 and CDR2, the germline V gene lists SNHLY and FYNNEI. From cysteine to phenylalanine, the CDR3 is 14 amino acids long. Solely the CDR3 DNA is kept, with 42 bases framed from the first base. For this chain, trimming is 6 bases at the V end and 6 bases at the J end, and the number of junction bases without a gene match is 4.